This T cell receptor beta chain was observed in a study of T cell responses to AZD1222 COVID-19 vaccine. Study-wide findings and caveats: White British ancestry dominated among donors, who included more females, and clonal diversity was possibly underestimated. Vaccination with two AZD1222 doses was followed by a rise in Spike-specific TCR breadth and depth. No repertoire was sampled before or during the peak T cell response, only after it.

CDR1 MDHEN and CDR2 SYDVKM come from the germline V gene. Trimming cost V 1 base and J 7 bases, with 17 bases left between them. This CDR3 has 16 residues. Concerning this clone itself: Its antigen remains unknown.

This table comes from immunoSEQ multiplex PCR, and its TCRdb copy is limited to in-frame clones, with some not included. The data show about 86,000 clones, about 88% seen once. The receptor comes from an adult who received the AZD1222 COVID-19 vaccine. The chain couples TRBV28 to TRBJ1-5; maybe TRBD1 (6 bases). The sample here was peripheral blood, taken 28 days after the second AZD1222 dose. CDR3 region: CASSLFTGPSEQPQHF. The CDR3 DNA reads as TGTGCCAGCAGTTTATTTACAGGGCCTAGTGAGCAGCCCCAGCATTTT.